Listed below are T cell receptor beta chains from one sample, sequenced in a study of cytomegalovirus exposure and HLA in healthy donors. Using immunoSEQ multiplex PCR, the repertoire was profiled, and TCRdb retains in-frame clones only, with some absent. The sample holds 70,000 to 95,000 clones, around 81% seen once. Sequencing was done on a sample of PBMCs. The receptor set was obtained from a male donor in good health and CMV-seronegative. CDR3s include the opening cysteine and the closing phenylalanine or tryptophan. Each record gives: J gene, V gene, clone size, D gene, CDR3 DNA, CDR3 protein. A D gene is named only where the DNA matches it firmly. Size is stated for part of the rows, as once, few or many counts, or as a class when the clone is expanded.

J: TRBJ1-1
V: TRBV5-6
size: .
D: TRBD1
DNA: TGTGCCAGCAGCATCGGACAGGGGCGAGCTTTCTTT
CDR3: CASSIGQGRAFF

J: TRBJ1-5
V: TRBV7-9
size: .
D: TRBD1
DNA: TGTGCCAGCAGCTCAGGGACAGGGACCCATAGCAATCAGCCCCAGCATTTT
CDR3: CASSSGTGTHSNQPQHF

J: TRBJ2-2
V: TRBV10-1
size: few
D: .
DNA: TGCGCCAGCAGTCCACATCGGTTGGGCTCCGGGGAGCTGTTTTTT
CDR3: CASSPHRLGSGELFF

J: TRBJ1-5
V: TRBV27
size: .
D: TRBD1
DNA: TGTGCCAGCAGCCCCGACAGGGGTCAGCCCCAGCATTTT
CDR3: CASSPDRGQPQHF

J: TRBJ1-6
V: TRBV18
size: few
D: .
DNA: TGTGCCAGCTCGCAGGGGAATTCACCCCTCCACTTT
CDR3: CASSQGNSPLHF

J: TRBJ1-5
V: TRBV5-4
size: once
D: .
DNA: TGTGCCAGCAGCCCGGGGAGGGGTGATCAGCCCCAGCATTTT
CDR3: CASSPGRGDQPQHF

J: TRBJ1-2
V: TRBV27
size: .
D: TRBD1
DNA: TGTGCCAGCAGCCGGGGACAGGGGGCTAACTATGGCTACACCTTC
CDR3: CASSRGQGANYGYTF

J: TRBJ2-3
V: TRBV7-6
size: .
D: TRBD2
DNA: TGTGCCAGCAGCAACTCGGGGGGGCGGACTAGCACAGATACGCAGTATTTT
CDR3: CASSNSGGRTSTDTQYF

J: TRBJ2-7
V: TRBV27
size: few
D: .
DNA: TGTGCCAGCAGTTTACAGGGGCTTAGTTCAACCTACGAGCAGTACTTC
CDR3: CASSLQGLSSTYEQYF

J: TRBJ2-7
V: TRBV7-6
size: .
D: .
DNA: TGTGCCAGCAGCCCGACAGCTGGGGTAATCGAGCAGTACTTC
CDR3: CASSPTAGVIEQYF

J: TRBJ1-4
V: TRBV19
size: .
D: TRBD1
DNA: TGTGCCAGTAGTTCCACGGGACAGGGGACTAGGAGTGAAAAACTGTTTTTT
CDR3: CASSSTGQGTRSEKLFF

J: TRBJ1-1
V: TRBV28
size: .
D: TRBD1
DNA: TGTGCCAGCAGGACGGGGACAGTACTTGAAGCTTTCTTT
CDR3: CASRTGTVLEAFF

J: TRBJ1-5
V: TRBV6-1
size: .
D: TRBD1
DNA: TGTGCCAGCAGTGGGACAGGGGGCGGGCAGCCCCAGCATTTT
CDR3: CASSGTGGGQPQHF

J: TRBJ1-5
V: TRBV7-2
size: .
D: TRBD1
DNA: TGTGCCAGCAGCTCAGCCCAAGACAGGGTTTTGAGCAATCAGCCCCAGCATTTT
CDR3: CASSSAQDRVLSNQPQHF

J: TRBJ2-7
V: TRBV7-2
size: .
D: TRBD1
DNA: TGTGCCAGCAGCCTTAGACAGGGTGGCTACGAGCAGTACTTC
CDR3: CASSLRQGGYEQYF

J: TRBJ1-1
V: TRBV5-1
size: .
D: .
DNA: TGCGCCAGCACCGGACAGCCCATGAACACTGAAGCTTTCTTT
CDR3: CASTGQPMNTEAFF

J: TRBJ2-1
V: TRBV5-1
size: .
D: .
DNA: TGCGCCAGCAGCTTGGGGACAGCTGTATACAATGAGCAGTTCTTC
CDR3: CASSLGTAVYNEQFF

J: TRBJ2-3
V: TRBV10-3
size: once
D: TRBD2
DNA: TGTGCCATCAGTGATCAAGCGGGAAGCACAGATACGCAGTATTTT
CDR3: CAISDQAGSTDTQYF

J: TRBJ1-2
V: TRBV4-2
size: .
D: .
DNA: TGTGCCAGCAGCCGGCGCCCGTACGGACAGTATGATCTCTTTACTAACTATGGCTACACCTTC
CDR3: CASSRRPYGQYDLFTNYGYTF

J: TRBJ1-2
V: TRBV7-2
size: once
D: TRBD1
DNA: TGTGCCAGCAGCTCAAATGCTGGACAGGGGACCTATGGCTACCCCTTC
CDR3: CASSSNAGQGTYGYPF

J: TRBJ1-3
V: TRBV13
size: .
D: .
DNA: TGTGCCAGCAGCGGACATAAGGGGGTAGGGGGAAACACCATATATTTT
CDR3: CASSGHKGVGGNTIYF

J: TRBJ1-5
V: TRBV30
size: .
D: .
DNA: TGTGCCTGGAGTCGAAAACCAGGAGGCGGCAATCAGCCCCAGAATTTT
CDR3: CAWSRKPGGGNQPQNF

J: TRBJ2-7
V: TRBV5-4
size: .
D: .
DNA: TGTGCCAGCAGCCCCCGCGGGGCGGGGTACGAGCAGTACTTC
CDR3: CASSPRGAGYEQYF

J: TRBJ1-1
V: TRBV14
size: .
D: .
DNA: TGTGCCAGCAGCCAAGAACGGGGTGAAGCTTTCTTT
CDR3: CASSQERGEAFF

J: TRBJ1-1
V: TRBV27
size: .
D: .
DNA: TGTGCCAGCAGTGGCCAGGGGTGGGAAGCTTTCTTT
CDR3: CASSGQGWEAFF

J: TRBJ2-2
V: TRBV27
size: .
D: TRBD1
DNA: TGTGCCAGCAGTTTAGGGACAGGGTGTTTAAGGGTGTTTTTT
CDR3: CASSLGTGCLRVFF

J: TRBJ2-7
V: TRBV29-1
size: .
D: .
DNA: TGCAGCGTTGACACAGGGAGCGAGCAGTACTTC
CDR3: CSVDTGSEQYF

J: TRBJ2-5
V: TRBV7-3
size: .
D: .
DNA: TGTTCCAGCAGCCAAAACAAGGAGACCCAGTACTTC
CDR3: CSSSQNKETQYF

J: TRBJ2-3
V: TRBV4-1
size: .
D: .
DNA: TGCGCCAGCAGCCAAGGTCTGGTAGCCACAGATACGCAGTATTTT
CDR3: CASSQGLVATDTQYF

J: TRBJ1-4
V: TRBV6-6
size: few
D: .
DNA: TGTGCCAGCAGGCCAGAGGGATCGGCTAATGAAAAACTGTTTTTT
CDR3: CASRPEGSANEKLFF

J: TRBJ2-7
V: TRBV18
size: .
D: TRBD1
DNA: TGTGCCAGCTCACCACTGAGCAGGGACAGGGGCCCCCTAGTAGTTTACTTC
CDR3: CASSPLSRDRGPLVVYF

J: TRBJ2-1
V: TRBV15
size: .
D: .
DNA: TGTGCCACCAGTACCGAGGCGGGCTATGAGCAGTTCTTC
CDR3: CATSTEAGYEQFF

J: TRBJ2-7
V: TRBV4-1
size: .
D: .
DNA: TGCGCCAGCAGCCAAGATCCGGTCTACGAGCAGTACTTC
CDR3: CASSQDPVYEQYF

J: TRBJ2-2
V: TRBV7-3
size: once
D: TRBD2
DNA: TGTGCCAGCAGAATAGCGGGAGTATCAGGGGAGCTGTTTTTT
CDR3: CASRIAGVSGELFF

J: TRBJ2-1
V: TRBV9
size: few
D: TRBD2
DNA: TGTGCCAGCAGTATACAGGGGACCATCAATAGCGGGAGTTACAATGAGCAGTTCTTC
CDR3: CASSIQGTINSGSYNEQFF